In this sample, the clone carrying this T cell receptor beta chain turned up many times. Its antigen remains unidentified. The data were obtained in a study of CD8 T cells in ankylosing spondylitis. General study points: Earlier work had already found some motif variants in reactive arthritis synovial fluid and blood. What appeared characteristic of ankylosing spondylitis blood was a TCR beta motif of about eight highly homologous variants.

Quantitative 5'-RACE was performed with molecular barcodes, and it yielded the TCR beta libraries. TCRdb re-derived calls from the 5' RACE reads in MiXCR, one entry per CDR3 protein. The sample includes over 450,000 distinct CDR3 sequences, 12% of them seen just once. J was trimmed by 4 bases and V by 4 bases; bases with no gene match: 22. The CDR3 totals 19 residues. The V gene's germline CDR1 is SGHAT and CDR2 FQNNGV. The V gene is TRBV11-2, the J gene TRBJ2-7; 7 bases are shared with TRBD1. This clonotype was obtained from a male donor with ankylosing spondylitis. Sequencing input: blood, either unsorted or a sorted T cell fraction (not recorded which). As DNA, the CDR3 is TGTGCCAGCAGCTCTCGATTAACCCCGGGGACAGCCCAGGGATACGAGCAGTACTTC. It is translated as CASSSRLTPGTAQGYEQYF.